These T cell receptor beta chains were read from a single sample in a study of blood T cell repertoires in COVID-19. Assay used: immunoSEQ multiplex PCR; TCRdb lists only in-frame clones, some missing. Among about 270,000 clones, around 93% were seen once, and the ten largest hold approximately 3%. The sample comprised PBMCs or T cells enriched from blood (not recorded which). These receptors originate from a man between 35 and 55 years old who had been exposed to COVID-19. CDR3s include the opening cysteine and the closing phenylalanine or tryptophan. The order of the fields is D gene, V gene, clone size, J gene, CDR3 protein, CDR3 DNA. D genes are given only for firm matches. A clone size is listed for some rows: how often the clone was seen (once, few, many), or a class if it is expanded.

TRBD1	TRBV11-3	-	TRBJ1-1	CASSAPGQGWTEAFF	TGTGCCAGCAGCGCCCCGGGACAGGGGTGGACTGAAGCTTTCTTT
-	TRBV4-1	-	TRBJ1-4	CASSQGPRQTVF	TGCGCCAGCAGCCAAGGCCCTAGACAGACTGTTTTT
TRBD1	TRBV11-3	-	TRBJ1-4	CASSLGGQAATNEKLFF	TGTGCCAGCAGCTTAGGAGGACAGGCAGCAACTAATGAAAAACTGTTTTTT
-	TRBV6-1	-	TRBJ2-4	CASSEQAAKNIQYF	TGTGCCAGCAGTGAACAGGCGGCCAAAAACATTCAGTACTTC
-	TRBV6-5	-	TRBJ1-2	CASSYSRDYGYTF	TGTGCCAGCAGTTATTCCAGGGACTATGGCTACACCTTC
TRBD2	TRBV15	-	TRBJ2-3	CATSREGLAGATDTQYF	TGTGCCACCAGCAGAGAAGGACTAGCGGGAGCAACAGATACGCAGTATTTT
-	TRBV5-4	-	TRBJ2-7	CASSLTESYEQYF	TGTGCCAGCAGCTTGACTGAATCCTACGAGCAGTACTTC
-	TRBV15	-	TRBJ1-5	CATSKPGFRGANQPQHF	TGTGCCACCAGCAAACCGGGATTCCGGGGAGCCAATCAGCCCCAGCATTTT
TRBD1	TRBV2	-	TRBJ2-6	CASRGGTGHPSGANVLTF	TGTGCCAGCAGGGGCGGGACAGGGCACCCCTCTGGGGCCAACGTCCTGACTTTC
-	TRBV19	-	TRBJ2-2	CASSVHINTGELFF	TGTGCCAGTAGTGTACACATAAACACCGGGGAGCTGTTTTTT
TRBD1	TRBV25-1	-	TRBJ2-1	CASSESLRTGGWNEQFF	TGTGCCAGCAGTGAATCCCTCCGGACAGGGGGCTGGAATGAGCAGTTCTTC
TRBD2	TRBV19	once	TRBJ2-5	CASSPSLGISGSLFQETQYF	TGTGCCAGTAGTCCATCCTTAGGGATTAGCGGGAGTCTTTTCCAAGAGACCCAGTACTTC
TRBD1	TRBV6-5	-	TRBJ1-3	CASSSLTGGPGNTIYF	TGTGCCAGCAGTTCGCTGACAGGGGGACCTGGAAACACCATATATTTT
-	TRBV10-2	once	TRBJ2-1	CASSVSNEQFF	TGCGCCAGCAGTGTTAGCAATGAGCAGTTCTTC
TRBD1	TRBV4-2	-	TRBJ1-3	CASSQSQTKTGAGNTIYF	TGTGCCAGCAGCCAATCTCAAACAAAGACAGGGGCTGGAAACACCATATATTTT
-	TRBV19	-	TRBJ1-1	CASMARVNTEAFF	TGTGCCAGTATGGCCAGGGTGAACACTGAAGCTTTCTTT
-	TRBV19	-	TRBJ1-2	CASLGQSLNYGYTF	TGTGCCAGCCTAGGTCAGTCGTTAAACTATGGCTACACCTTC
-	TRBV19	-	TRBJ2-5	CASSIARQETQYF	TGTGCCAGTAGTATAGCCAGGCAAGAGACCCAGTACTTC
-	TRBV7-9	-	TRBJ2-3	CASSTTGTKEADTQYF	TGTGCCAGCAGTACTACCGGGACAAAGGAAGCAGATACGCAGTATTTT
-	TRBV10-3	-	TRBJ1-1	CAIRDLGATFTEAFF	TGTGCCATCAGGGATTTAGGCGCGACATTCACTGAAGCTTTCTTT
TRBD1	TRBV28	-	TRBJ2-7	CASSYRDRDSYEQYF	TGTGCCAGCAGTTACCGGGACAGGGACAGCTACGAGCAGTACTTC
-	TRBV29-1	-	TRBJ2-7	CSVEAGPYEQYF	TGCAGCGTTGAGGCGGGGCCCTACGAGCAGTACTTC
TRBD1	TRBV19	-	TRBJ1-2	CASNKRTGFNYGYTF	TGTGCCAGTAATAAAAGGACAGGCTTTAACTATGGCTACACCTTC
-	TRBV29-1	-	TRBJ2-2	CSVGWGRVVVGELFF	TGCAGCGTCGGCTGGGGGCGGGTCGTGGTCGGGGAGCTGTTTTTT
TRBD1	TRBV28	-	TRBJ1-2	CASSLLYRGLGYTF	TGTGCCAGCAGTTTACTGTACAGGGGGCTTGGCTACACCTTC
TRBD1	TRBV10-3	-	TRBJ2-2	CAISEQGAHGELFF	TGTGCCATCAGTGAACAGGGGGCGCACGGGGAGCTGTTTTTT
-	TRBV5-6	once	TRBJ1-2	CASSFGGQDSQPVYGYTF	TGTGCCAGCAGCTTTGGTGGCCAGGACAGCCAGCCAGTTTATGGCTACACCTTC
-	TRBV29-1	-	TRBJ1-1	CSVIRGTGSEAFF	TGCAGCGTTATAAGGGGCACTGGAAGTGAAGCTTTCTTT
TRBD2	TRBV19	-	TRBJ2-7	CASKSGAGGLYEQYF	TGTGCCAGTAAAAGTGGAGCGGGAGGGCTCTACGAGCAGTACTTC
-	TRBV7-3	-	TRBJ2-3	CASSQGGYSTDTQYF	TGTGCCAGCAGCCAAGGCGGGTATAGCACAGATACGCAGTATTTT
-	TRBV30	-	TRBJ2-1	CAWSVGANEQFF	TGTGCCTGGAGTGTAGGGGCTAATGAGCAGTTCTTC
-	TRBV18	-	TRBJ2-7	CASSLGLGKLSYEQYF	TGTGCCAGCTCACTCGGACTGGGAAAGCTATCCTACGAGCAGTACTTC
-	TRBV14	-	TRBJ2-1	CASSQDWREAYNEQFF	TGTGCCAGCAGCCAAGATTGGCGGGAAGCCTACAATGAGCAGTTCTTC
-	TRBV29-1	-	TRBJ2-7	CSVEGTSETYEQYF	TGCAGCGTTGAAGGGACATCGGAAACCTACGAGCAGTACTTC
-	TRBV4-3	-	TRBJ2-2	CASSQDPGAGELFF	TGCGCCAGCAGCCAAGATCCCGGGGCCGGGGAGCTGTTTTTT
-	TRBV4-1	once	TRBJ2-5	CASSTTRLGGETQYF	TGCGCCAGCAGCACGACTAGACTAGGCGGAGAGACCCAGTACTTC
-	TRBV14	-	TRBJ2-5	CASSQGQGGLETQYF	TGTGCCAGCAGCCAAGGGCAGGGTGGATTAGAGACCCAGTACTTC
TRBD2	TRBV5-1	-	TRBJ2-7	CASSLAGGPAISYEQYF	TGCGCCAGCAGCTTAGCGGGAGGGCCTGCGATTTCCTACGAGCAGTACTTC
TRBD2	TRBV7-6	-	TRBJ2-7	CASSLVASGLEDTYEQYF	TGTGCCAGCAGCTTAGTCGCTAGCGGGCTAGAAGACACCTACGAGCAGTACTTC
-	TRBV5-1	-	TRBJ1-3	CASSLDGPPGGNTIYF	TGCGCCAGCAGCTTGGACGGCCCGCCGGGTGGAAACACCATATATTTT
-	TRBV9	-	TRBJ1-6	CASSVVEQVDRSPLHF	TGTGCCAGCAGCGTAGTGGAACAGGTAGACCGTTCACCCCTCCACTTT
-	TRBV27	-	TRBJ1-2	CASTPAGNYGYTF	TGTGCCAGCACACCGGCAGGGAACTATGGCTACACCTTC
TRBD1	TRBV5-6	-	TRBJ2-2	CASSKGQRTAGELFF	TGTGCCAGCAGCAAGGGACAGCGTACCGCCGGGGAGCTGTTTTTT
-	TRBV19	-	TRBJ2-1	CASSPSGSREQFF	TGTGCCAGTAGTCCCTCAGGGTCACGGGAGCAGTTCTTC
TRBD2	TRBV30	few	TRBJ2-2	CAWRLAGEIGELFF	TGTGCCTGGAGGTTAGCGGGAGAAATCGGGGAGCTGTTTTTT
TRBD2	TRBV19	-	TRBJ2-3	CASSNAGGVADTQYF	TGTGCCAGTAGTAATGCGGGAGGGGTAGCAGATACGCAGTATTTT
TRBD2	TRBV6-4	-	TRBJ2-7	CASSEYGRVVYEQYF	TGTGCCAGCAGTGAGTACGGGAGGGTTGTCTACGAGCAGTACTTC
TRBD2	TRBV3-1/TRBV3-2	-	TRBJ2-3	CASSQTLAGSSTDTQYF	TGTGCCAGCAGCCAAACTCTAGCGGGATCGAGCACAGATACGCAGTATTTT
TRBD1	TRBV9	-	TRBJ2-7	CASSVGGTGVYEQYF	TGTGCCAGCAGCGTAGGAGGGACAGGGGTATACGAGCAGTACTTC
-	TRBV5-6	-	TRBJ2-6	CASTSPGSLSGANVLTF	TGTGCCAGCACCTCCCCCGGGTCCCTCTCTGGGGCCAACGTCCTGACTTTC
TRBD1	TRBV2	-	TRBJ1-1	CASSIRQGNTEAFF	TGTGCCAGCAGTATCAGACAGGGGAACACTGAAGCTTTCTTT
-	TRBV4-3	once	TRBJ2-1	CASSQVTRSFYNEQFF	TGCGCCAGCAGCCAAGTAACTAGATCCTTCTACAATGAGCAGTTCTTC
-	TRBV24-1	-	TRBJ2-2	CATSTGVGELFF	TGTGCCACCAGTACGGGGGTCGGGGAGCTGTTTTTT
TRBD2	TRBV14	once	TRBJ2-5	CASSVGTSGRRGKETQYF	TGTGCCAGCAGCGTAGGGACTAGCGGGAGACGCGGGAAAGAGACCCAGTACTTC
-	TRBV7-9	-	TRBJ1-5	CASSQQGQPQHF	TGTGCCAGCAGCCAACAGGGACAGCCCCAGCATTTT